This T cell receptor beta chain is from a study of identical twins. The study, taken as a whole, reports: Twin-shared out-of-frame alpha sequences showed excess low generation probability. Abundant beta clonotypes from cord blood had fewer insertions, unlike memory repertoires, which showed none.

Addition of a universal primer site occurred through template switching, and cDNA carried unique molecular identifiers. TCRdb re-called the 5' RACE reads with MiXCR, one entry per CDR3 protein. Of 300,000 to 400,000 distinct CDR3 sequences in the sample, about 9% were seen once. Germline V gene lookup returns CDR1 SGHVS and CDR2 FNYEAQ. With 5 bases clipped from V and 8 bases from J, the junction kept 10 bases outside the gene matches. The CDR3 sequence is 15 residues long. Comments on this clonotype: What it binds is unknown.

This chain joins TRBV7-6 and TRBJ2-1; 9 nucleotides line up with TRBD2. The source is a woman aged 45 to 65 in good health. Sequenced sample: naive T cells sorted from blood. The CDR3, as DNA: TGTGCCAGCAGCCAGGACGGGACTAGCATGCATGAGCAGTTCTTC. Its protein product is CASSQDGTSMHEQFF.